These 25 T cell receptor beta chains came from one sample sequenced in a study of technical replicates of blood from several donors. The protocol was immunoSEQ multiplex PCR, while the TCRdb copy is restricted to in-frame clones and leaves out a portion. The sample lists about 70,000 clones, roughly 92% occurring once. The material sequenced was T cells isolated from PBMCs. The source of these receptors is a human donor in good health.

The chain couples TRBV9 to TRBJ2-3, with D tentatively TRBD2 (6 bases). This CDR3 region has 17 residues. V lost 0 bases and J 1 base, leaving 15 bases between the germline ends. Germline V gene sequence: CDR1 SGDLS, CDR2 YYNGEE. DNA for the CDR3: TGTGCCAGCAGCGTAGCGGGAGCGATACTTGGCACAGATACGCAGTATTTT. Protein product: CASSVAGAILGTDTQYF. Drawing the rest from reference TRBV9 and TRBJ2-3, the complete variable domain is DSGVTQTPKHLITATGQRVTLRCSPRSGDLSVYWYQQSLDQGLQFLIQYYNGEERAKGNILERFSAQQFPDLHSELNLSSLELGDSALYFCASSVAGAILGTDTQYFGPGTRLTVL.

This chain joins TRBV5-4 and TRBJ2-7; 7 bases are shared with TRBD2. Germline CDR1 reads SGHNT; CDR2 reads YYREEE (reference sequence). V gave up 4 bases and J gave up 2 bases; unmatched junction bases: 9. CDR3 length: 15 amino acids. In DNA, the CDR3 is TGTGCCAGCAGCCTCACGCAGGGAGGGCCCTACGAGCAGTACTTC. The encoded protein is CASSLTQGGPYEQYF. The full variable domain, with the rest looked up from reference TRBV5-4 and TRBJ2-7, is ETGVTQSPTHLIKTRGQQVTLRCSSQSGHNTVSWYQQALGQGPQFIFQYYREEENGRGNFPPRFSGLQFPNYSSELNVNALELDDSALYLCASSLTQGGPYEQYFGPGTRLTVT.

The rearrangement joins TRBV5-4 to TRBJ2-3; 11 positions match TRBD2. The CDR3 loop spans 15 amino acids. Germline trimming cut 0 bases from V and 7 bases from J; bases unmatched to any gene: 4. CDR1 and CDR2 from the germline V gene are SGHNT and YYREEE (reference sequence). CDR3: CASSLGLAGGYTQYF. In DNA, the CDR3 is TGTGCCAGCAGCTTGGGCCTAGCGGGAGGATATACGCAGTATTTT.

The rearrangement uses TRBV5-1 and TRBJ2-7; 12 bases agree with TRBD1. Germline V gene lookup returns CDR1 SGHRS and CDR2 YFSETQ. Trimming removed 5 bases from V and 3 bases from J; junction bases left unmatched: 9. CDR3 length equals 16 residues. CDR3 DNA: TGCGCCAGCAGGGACAGGGACAGGGGGCTCTTCTACGAGCAGTACTTC. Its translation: CASRDRDRGLFYEQYF.

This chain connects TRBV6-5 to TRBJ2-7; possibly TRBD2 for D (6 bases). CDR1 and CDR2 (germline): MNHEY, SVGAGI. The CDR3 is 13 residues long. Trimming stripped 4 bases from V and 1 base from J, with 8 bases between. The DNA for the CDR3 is TGTGCCAGCAGTTTTAGCGGATCCTACGAGCAGTACTTC. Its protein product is CASSFSGSYEQYF.

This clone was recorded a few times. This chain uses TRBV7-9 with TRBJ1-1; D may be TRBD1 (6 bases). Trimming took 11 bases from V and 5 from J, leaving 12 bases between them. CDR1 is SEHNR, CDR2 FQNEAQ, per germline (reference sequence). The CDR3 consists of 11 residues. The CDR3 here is CAVKGGTEAFF. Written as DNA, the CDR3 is TGTGCCGTAAAAGGGGGAACTGAAGCTTTCTTT.

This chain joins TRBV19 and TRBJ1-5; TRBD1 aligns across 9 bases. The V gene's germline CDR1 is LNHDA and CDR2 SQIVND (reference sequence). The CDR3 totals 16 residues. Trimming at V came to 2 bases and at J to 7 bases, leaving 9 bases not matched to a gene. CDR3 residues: CASSIPGGTGLQPQHF. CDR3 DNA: TGTGCCAGTAGTATACCGGGAGGGACAGGGCTGCAGCCCCAGCATTTT.

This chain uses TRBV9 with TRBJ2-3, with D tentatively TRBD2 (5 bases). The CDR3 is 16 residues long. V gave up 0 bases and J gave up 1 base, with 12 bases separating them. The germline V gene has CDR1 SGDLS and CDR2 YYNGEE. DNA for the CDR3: TGTGCCAGCAGCGTAGTGTCTGGGCGGGGCACAGATACGCAGTATTTT. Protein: CASSVVSGRGTDTQYF.

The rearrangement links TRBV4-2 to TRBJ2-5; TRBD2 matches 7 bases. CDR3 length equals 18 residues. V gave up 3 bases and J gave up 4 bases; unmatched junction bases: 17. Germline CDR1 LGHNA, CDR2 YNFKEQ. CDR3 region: CASSHQILAREVLETQYF. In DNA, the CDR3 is TGTGCCAGCAGCCACCAGATACTTGCTCGGGAGGTTCTAGAGACCCAGTACTTC.

In nucleotides, the CDR3 is TGTGCCAGCAGCCAGATAAGAGGGGGCTACACCTTC. This gives the protein CASSQIRGGYTF. This rearrangement joins TRBV7-9 to TRBJ1-2, with D uncertain. In germline, CDR1 is SEHNR, CDR2 FQNEAQ (reference sequence). The CDR3 is 12 residues long. The V end was cut by 5 bases, the J end by 8 bases, with 12 bases between.

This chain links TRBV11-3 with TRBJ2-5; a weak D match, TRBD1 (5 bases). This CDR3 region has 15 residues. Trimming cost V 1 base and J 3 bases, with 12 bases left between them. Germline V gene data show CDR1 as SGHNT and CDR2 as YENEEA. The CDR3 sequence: CASSLVQGWEETQYF. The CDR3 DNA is TGTGCCAGCAGCTTAGTTCAGGGTTGGGAAGAGACCCAGTACTTC.

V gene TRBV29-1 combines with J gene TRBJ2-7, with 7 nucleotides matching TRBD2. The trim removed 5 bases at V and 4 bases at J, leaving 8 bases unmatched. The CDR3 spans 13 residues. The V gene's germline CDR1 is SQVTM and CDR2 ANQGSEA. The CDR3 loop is CSVNGGSKYEQYF. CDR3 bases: TGCAGCGTTAATGGCGGGAGTAAATACGAGCAGTACTTC.

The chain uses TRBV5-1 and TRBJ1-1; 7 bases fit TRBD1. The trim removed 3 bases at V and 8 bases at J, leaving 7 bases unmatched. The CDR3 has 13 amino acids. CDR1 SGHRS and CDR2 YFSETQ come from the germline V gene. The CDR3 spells CASSWRDSREAFF. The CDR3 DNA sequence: TGCGCCAGCAGCTGGAGGGACAGTCGGGAAGCTTTCTTT.

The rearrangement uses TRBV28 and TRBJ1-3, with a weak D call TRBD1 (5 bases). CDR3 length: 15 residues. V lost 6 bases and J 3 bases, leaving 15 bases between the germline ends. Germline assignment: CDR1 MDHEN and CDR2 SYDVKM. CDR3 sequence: CASSENGGVGNTIYF. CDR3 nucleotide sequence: TGTGCCAGCAGCGAAAACGGAGGGGTTGGAAACACCATATATTTT.

CDR3 nucleotide sequence: TGTGCCAGCAGCCCCCGGGACAGGGCTAGAGATACGCAGTATTTT. Its protein product is CASSPRDRARDTQYF. The rearrangement links TRBV7-8 to TRBJ2-3; TRBD1 matches 9 bases. V lost 5 bases, J lost 5 bases, and 8 bases stayed unmatched. Per the germline V gene, CDR1 is SGHVS and CDR2 is FQNEAQ. The CDR3 is 15 residues long.

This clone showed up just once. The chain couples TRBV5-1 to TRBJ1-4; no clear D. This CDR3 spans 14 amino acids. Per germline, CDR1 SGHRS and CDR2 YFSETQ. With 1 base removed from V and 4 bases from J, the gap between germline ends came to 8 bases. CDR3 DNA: TGCGCCAGCAGCTTGAACAGCTTTAATGAAAAACTGTTTTTT. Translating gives CASSLNSFNEKLFF.

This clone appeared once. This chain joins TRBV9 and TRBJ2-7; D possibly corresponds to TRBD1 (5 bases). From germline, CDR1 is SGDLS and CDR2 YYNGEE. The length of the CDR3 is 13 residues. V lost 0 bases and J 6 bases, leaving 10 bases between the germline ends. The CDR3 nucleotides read TGTGCCAGCAGCGTAGATCCAGGGCTCGAGCAGTACTTC. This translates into CASSVDPGLEQYF.

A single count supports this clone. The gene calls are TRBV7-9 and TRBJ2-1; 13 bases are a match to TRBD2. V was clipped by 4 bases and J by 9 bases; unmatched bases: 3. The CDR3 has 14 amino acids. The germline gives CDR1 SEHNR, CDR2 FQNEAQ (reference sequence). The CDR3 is CASSSGLAGVEQFF. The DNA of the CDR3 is TGTGCCAGCAGCTCAGGACTAGCGGGAGTTGAGCAGTTCTTC.

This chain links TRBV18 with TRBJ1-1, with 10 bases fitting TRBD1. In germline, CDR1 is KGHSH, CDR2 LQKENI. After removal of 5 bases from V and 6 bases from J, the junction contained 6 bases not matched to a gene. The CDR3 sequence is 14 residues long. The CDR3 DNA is TGTGCCAGCTCATCAGGACAGGGGGGCGCTGAAGCTTTCTTT. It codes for CASSSGQGGAEAFF.

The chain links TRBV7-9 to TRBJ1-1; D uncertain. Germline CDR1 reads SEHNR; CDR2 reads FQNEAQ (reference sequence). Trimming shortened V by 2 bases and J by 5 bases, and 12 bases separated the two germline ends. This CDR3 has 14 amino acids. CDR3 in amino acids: CASSLNSAGTEAFF. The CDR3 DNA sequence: TGTGCCAGCAGCTTAAATTCAGCGGGGACTGAAGCTTTCTTT. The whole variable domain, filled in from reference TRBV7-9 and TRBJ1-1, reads DTGVSQNPRHKITKRGQNVTFRCDPISEHNRLYWYRQTLGQGPEFLTYFQNEAQLEKSRLLSDRFSAERPKGSFSTLEIQRTEQGDSAMYLCASSLNSAGTEAFFGQGTRLTVV.

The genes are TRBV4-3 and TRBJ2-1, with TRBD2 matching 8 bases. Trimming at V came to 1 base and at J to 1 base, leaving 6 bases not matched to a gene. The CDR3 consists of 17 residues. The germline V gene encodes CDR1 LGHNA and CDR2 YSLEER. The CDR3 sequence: CASSQGFLAGSYNEQFF. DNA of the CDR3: TGCGCCAGCAGCCAAGGATTTTTAGCGGGATCCTACAATGAGCAGTTCTTC.

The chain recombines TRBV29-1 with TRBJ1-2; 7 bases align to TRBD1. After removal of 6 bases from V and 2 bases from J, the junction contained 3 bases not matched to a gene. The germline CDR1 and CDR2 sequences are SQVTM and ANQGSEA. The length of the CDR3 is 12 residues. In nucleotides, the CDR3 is TGCAGCGTGGGGGACAGAAACTATGGCTACACCTTC. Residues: CSVGDRNYGYTF.

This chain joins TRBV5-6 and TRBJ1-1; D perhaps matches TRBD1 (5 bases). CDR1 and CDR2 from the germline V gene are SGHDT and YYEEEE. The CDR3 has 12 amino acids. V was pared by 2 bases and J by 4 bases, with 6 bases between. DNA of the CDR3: TGTGCCAGCAGCTTCGGGGGCACTGAAGCTTTCTTT. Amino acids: CASSFGGTEAFF.

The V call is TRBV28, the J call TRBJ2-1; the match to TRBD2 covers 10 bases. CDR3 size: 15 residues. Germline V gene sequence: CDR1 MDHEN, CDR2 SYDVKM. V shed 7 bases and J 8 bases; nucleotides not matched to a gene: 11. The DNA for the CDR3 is TGTGCCAGCAACCCGCTAGCGGGAGAAGGCGATGAGCAGTTCTTC. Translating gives CASNPLAGEGDEQFF.

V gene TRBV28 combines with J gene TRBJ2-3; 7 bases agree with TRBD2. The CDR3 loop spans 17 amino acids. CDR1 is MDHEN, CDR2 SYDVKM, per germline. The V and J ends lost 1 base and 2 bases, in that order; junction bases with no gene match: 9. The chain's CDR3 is CASSLLLAYLITDTQYF. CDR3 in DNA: TGTGCCAGCAGTTTATTACTAGCGTATCTAATCACAGATACGCAGTATTTT.